This T cell receptor (beta chain) was documented in a study of read filtering for tumor transcriptome and immune sequencing. Broader study findings: Even smaller IR-seq throughput identified most shared clonotypes. Sorted CD138-negative bone marrow cells were not purified T cells.

Every patient had bone marrow sampled while the disease was active. CDR3 length: 11 residues. Germline CDR1 is LNHDA and CDR2 is SQIVND (reference sequence). This clonotype was counted many times. Its target is unknown. A read error may account for a junction end that differs from germline. The library was built from 400 ng RNA with molecular barcoded adaptors for alpha/delta and beta/gamma chains. Each CDR3 protein is one row after TCRdb ran MiXCR on the reads. The sample holds 62,000 or so distinct CDR3 sequences, 20% to 25% seen once. The receptor's source is a donor aged 40 or older with multiple myeloma. Input material: a population of CD138-negative cells sorted from bone marrow. The chain combines TRBV19 with TRBJ2-1; D not resolved. CDR3 amino acids: CPQSSYNEQFF. The CDR3 bases are TGCCCGCAGAGCTCCTACAATGAGCAGTTCTTC.